One T cell receptor (beta chain) is described in this entry. The antigen is unknown. Deletions cut 0 bases from V and 5 bases from J, with 15 bases between. The CDR3 has 16 residues. Germline V lookup: CDR1 SGHTS, CDR2 YDEGEE. This record comes from a study of T cell responses to AZD1222 COVID-19 vaccine. General study findings and limits: When two AZD1222 doses had been given, Spike-specific TCR breadth and depth rose.

Method: immunoSEQ multiplex PCR; TCRdb's copy keeps in-frame clones and lacks some. The sample has 150,000 or so clones, approximately 90% seen once; the top ten hold 4.5% to 6.5%. The sequence was obtained from an adult in good health. The source was peripheral blood, collected on day 0 of AZD1222 vaccination. This chain links TRBV5-8 with TRBJ2-1, with D possibly being TRBD1 or TRBD2 (5 bases each). The CDR3 protein is CASSLVNSGRDNEQFF. DNA of the CDR3: TGTGCCAGCAGCTTGGTTAATTCAGGGAGAGACAATGAGCAGTTCTTC.